The 8 T cell receptor beta chains reported below all come from one sample, sequenced in a study of CD8+CD57+ T cells in acquired aplastic anemia. Genomic DNA, serving as template, underwent TCR beta VDJ and CDR3 profiling. TCRdb re-analysed the reads in MiXCR, keeping a single row per CDR3 protein. In the table there are just over 400,000 distinct CDR3 sequences, 55% to 75% of which are singletons. Sequencing was carried out using sorted CD4+, CD8+, or CD8+CD57+ T cells (not recorded which) from PBMCs. Every receptor here comes from a human donor in good health, serving as a control.

The J gene is TRBJ2-3, the V gene TRBV10-3, with 7 bases fitting TRBD2. Germline CDR1 and CDR2: ENHRY and SYGVKD. The junction had 2 bases not matched to a gene; V was cut back by 2 bases and J by 0 bases. This CDR3 has 15 residues. The CDR3 is CAISEGSGSTDTQYF. The DNA for the CDR3 is TGTGCCATCAGTGAGGGTAGCGGGAGCACAGATACGCAGTATTTT.

The J gene is TRBJ2-7, the V gene TRBV19; 9 bases align to TRBD1. Germline V CDR1 and CDR2: LNHDA, SQIVND (reference sequence). The V gene end was trimmed by 2 bases and the J gene end by 3 bases; junction bases not matched to a gene: 8. The CDR3 consists of 16 residues. CDR3 in DNA: TGTGCCAGTAGTATATCTTCCCCGGGACAGGGCTACGAGCAGTACTTC. Its protein product is CASSISSPGQGYEQYF. The full variable domain, completed using reference TRBV19 and TRBJ2-7, is DGGITQSPKYLFRKEGQNVTLSCEQNLNHDAMYWYRQDPGQGLRLIYYSQIVNDFQKGDIAEGYSVSREKKESFPLTVTSAQKNPTAFYLCASSISSPGQGYEQYFGPGTRLTVT.

This clonotype was counted at least ten times. The chain couples TRBV5-1 to TRBJ2-7; TRBD1 matches 9 bases. Trimming cost V 2 bases and J 3 bases; bases outside gene matches: 9. CDR1 is SGHRS and CDR2 is YFSETQ in the germline V gene. CDR3 length: 16 residues. Written as DNA, the CDR3 is TGCGCCAGCAGCTTTTTACCCGGGACAGGGAACTACGAGCAGTACTTC. Amino acids: CASSFLPGTGNYEQYF.

The chain is built from TRBV7-2 and TRBJ1-6, with 9 bases matching TRBD1. Trimming took 5 bases from V and 19 from J; bases not matched to a gene: 18. The CDR3 runs 15 residues. Germline CDR1 reads SGHTA; CDR2 reads FQGNSA. The CDR3 bases are TGTGCCAGCAGCCAGTGGACAGGGGCCAATTCACCCCATCACTTT. It specifies CASSQWTGANSPHHF.

The genes are TRBV6-2 or TRBV6-3 and TRBJ1-2; 9 nucleotides match TRBD1. V lost 7 bases to trimming and J lost 6 bases; unmatched junction nucleotides: 9. The CDR3 spans 14 residues. Per germline, CDR1 MNHEY and CDR2 SVGEGT. CDR3 bases: TGTGCCAGCACGACCGGGACAGGGTATGATGGCTACACCTTC. It yields the protein CASTTGTGYDGYTF.

In its sample, this clonotype was seen a few times. J is TRBJ1-2 and V is TRBV19; 9 bases fit TRBD1. Per germline, CDR1 LNHDA and CDR2 SQIVND (reference sequence). This CDR3 contains 12 residues. With 8 bases clipped from V and 7 bases from J, the junction kept 5 bases outside the gene matches. CDR3 loop: CASDHRGLGYTF. The CDR3 DNA reads TGTGCCAGTGACCACAGGGGGCTTGGCTACACCTTC.

This clonotype was seen repeatedly, ten times or more. The V call is TRBV6-6, the J call TRBJ2-7; a possible D gene is TRBD2 (5 bases). The CDR3 covers 14 residues. The germline V gene has CDR1 MNHNY and CDR2 SVGAGI (reference sequence). The ends were cut back, 2 bases at V and 1 base at J, with 9 bases in the middle. CDR3 protein: CASSYGEGSYEQYF. The CDR3 DNA is TGTGCCAGCAGTTACGGCGAGGGTTCCTACGAGCAGTACTTC.

On this clonotype itself: The CDR3 carries no conserved terminal phenylalanine or tryptophan, so it likely arises from a read error. Because the CDR3's place on the DNA is in doubt, the DNA is left out and the CDR3 is given as listed by TCRdb. The gene calls are TRBV7-3 and TRBJ2-7. The CDR3 contains 11 residues when both ends are counted. Germline CDR1 and CDR2: SGHTA and FQGTGA. This CDR3 is CASSRAYEQNL.